These 5 T cell receptor beta chains originate from one sample sequenced in a study of T cells in Graves' hyperthyroidism and ophthalmopathy. Researchers took RNA transcripts and amplified the TCR beta CDR3 regions from them. Using the HTBI primer set, a first-round RT-PCR was run on the TCR CDR3. TCRdb recomputed calls from the multiplex PCR reads with MiXCR, one row per CDR3 protein. This sample has about 580,000 distinct CDR3 sequences, with over 11% found just once. Material: blood. The source is a woman aged 25 to 39 with Graves' hyperthyroidism that later progressed to Graves' ophthalmopathy.

This clonotype was recorded at least ten times. The V gene is TRBV20-1, the J gene TRBJ1-1; D uncertain. Germline V gives CDR1 DFQATT, CDR2 SNEGSKA (reference sequence). The ends were cut back, 6 bases at V and 5 bases at J, with 19 bases in the middle. The CDR3 totals 14 residues. The CDR3 DNA is TGCAGTGCCACACGGGGTTCGGTCGGGACTGAAGCTTTCTTT. It encodes CSATRGSVGTEAFF.

As for this clonotype: One end of the junction varies from germline; a read error may be responsible. The chain joins TRBV7-8 to TRBJ2-7, with D tentatively TRBD1 (5 bases). The CDR3 contains 13 residues. Germline V gives CDR1 SGHVS, CDR2 FQNEAQ. CDR3 loop: CASSLQGSYERYF. DNA for the CDR3: TGTGCCAGCAGCTTGCAGGGTTCCTACGAGCGGTACTTC. Variable domain in full (rest from reference TRBV7-8 and TRBJ2-7): GAGVSQSPRYKVAKRGQDVALRCDPISGHVSLFWYQQALGQGPEFLTYFQNEAQLDKSGLPSDRFFAERPEGSVSTLKIQRTQQEDSAVYLCASSLQGSYERYFGPGTRLTVT.

This clonotype showed up many times. V gene TRBV11-3 combines with J gene TRBJ1-2, with 8 bases lining up with TRBD1. The V gene's germline CDR1 is SGHNT and CDR2 YENEEA. The CDR3 runs 13 residues. J was trimmed by 8 bases and V by 5 bases; bases with no gene match: 7. The CDR3 loop is CASSQEQGEGYTF. The CDR3 DNA reads TGTGCCAGCAGCCAAGAACAGGGGGAAGGCTACACCTTC.

This chain links TRBV27 with TRBJ1-1; D ambiguous. Trimming removed 0 bases from V and 1 base from J, with 9 bases in between. The length of the CDR3 is 15 residues. The germline gives CDR1 MNHEY, CDR2 SMNVEV (reference sequence). CDR3 bases: TGTGCCAGCAGTTTATCCTCCACTACGAACACTGAAGCTTTCTTT. It codes for CASSLSSTTNTEAFF.

This clonotype showed up many times. The V and J genes are TRBV12-3 or TRBV12-4 and TRBJ1-4; weak D call: TRBD1 (5 bases). V was clipped by 7 bases and J by 0 bases, with 9 bases between them. The CDR3 length is 14 residues. Written as DNA, the CDR3 is TGTGCCAGCACCCCGACAGCAACTAATGAAAAACTGTTTTTT. Protein: CASTPTATNEKLFF.